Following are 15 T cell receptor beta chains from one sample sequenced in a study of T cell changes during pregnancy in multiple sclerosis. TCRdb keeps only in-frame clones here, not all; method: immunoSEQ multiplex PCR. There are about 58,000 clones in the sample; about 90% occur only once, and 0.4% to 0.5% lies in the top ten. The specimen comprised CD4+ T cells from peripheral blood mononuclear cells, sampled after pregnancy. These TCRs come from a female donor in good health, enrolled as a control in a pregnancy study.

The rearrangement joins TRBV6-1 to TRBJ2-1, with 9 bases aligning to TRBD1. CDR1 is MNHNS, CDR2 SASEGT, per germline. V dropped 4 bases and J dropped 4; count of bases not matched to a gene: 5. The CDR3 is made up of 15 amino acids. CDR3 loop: CASSGGTGKYNEQFF. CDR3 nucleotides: TGTGCCAGCAGTGGGGGGACAGGGAAATACAATGAGCAGTTCTTC.

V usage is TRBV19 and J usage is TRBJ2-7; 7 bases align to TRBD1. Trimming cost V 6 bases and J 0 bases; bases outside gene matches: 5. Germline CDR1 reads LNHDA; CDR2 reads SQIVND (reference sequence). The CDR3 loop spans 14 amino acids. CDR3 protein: CASRGQHDSYEQYF. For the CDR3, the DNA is TGTGCCAGTAGGGGACAGCACGACTCCTACGAGCAGTACTTC. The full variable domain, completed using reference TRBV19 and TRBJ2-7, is DGGITQSPKYLFRKEGQNVTLSCEQNLNHDAMYWYRQDPGQGLRLIYYSQIVNDFQKGDIAEGYSVSREKKESFPLTVTSAQKNPTAFYLCASRGQHDSYEQYFGPGTRLTVT.

The chain's CDR3 is CAWSWIRGGEQYF. CDR3 nucleotide sequence: TGTGCCTGGAGTTGGATCAGGGGAGGGGAGCAGTACTTC. The chain links TRBV30 to TRBJ2-7; D is perhaps TRBD2 (7 bases). In germline, CDR1 is GTSNPN, CDR2 SVGIG (reference sequence). There are 13 residues in the CDR3. Trimming pared 2 bases from V and 7 bases from J, leaving 15 bases between.

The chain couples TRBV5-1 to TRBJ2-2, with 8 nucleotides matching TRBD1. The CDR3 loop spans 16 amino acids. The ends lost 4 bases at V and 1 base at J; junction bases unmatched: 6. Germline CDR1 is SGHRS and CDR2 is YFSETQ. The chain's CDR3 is CASSETGQGNTGELFF. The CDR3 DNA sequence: TGCGCCAGCAGCGAAACAGGACAGGGGAACACCGGGGAGCTGTTTTTT.

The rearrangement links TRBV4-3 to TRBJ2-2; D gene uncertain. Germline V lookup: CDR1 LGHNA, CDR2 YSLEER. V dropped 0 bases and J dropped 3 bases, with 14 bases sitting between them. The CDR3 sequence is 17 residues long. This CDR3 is CASSQDWRDVDTGELFF. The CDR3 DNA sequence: TGCGCCAGCAGCCAAGATTGGAGAGACGTAGACACCGGGGAGCTGTTTTTT.

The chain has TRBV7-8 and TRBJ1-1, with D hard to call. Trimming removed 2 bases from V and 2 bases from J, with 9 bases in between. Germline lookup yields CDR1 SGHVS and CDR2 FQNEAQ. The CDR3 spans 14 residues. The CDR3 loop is CASSLRGINTEAFF. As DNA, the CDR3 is TGTGCCAGCAGCTTACGAGGCATCAACACTGAAGCTTTCTTT.

The CDR3 is CASSQGGLVVGTDTQYF. In nucleotides, the CDR3 is TGTGCCAGCAGCCAAGGAGGACTAGTTGTTGGCACAGATACGCAGTATTTT. V gene TRBV14 combines with J gene TRBJ2-3; TRBD2 matches at 7 bases. Unmatched junction bases numbered 8, after V lost 1 base and J lost 1 base. There are 17 residues in the CDR3. The germline V gene encodes CDR1 SGHDN and CDR2 FVKESK.

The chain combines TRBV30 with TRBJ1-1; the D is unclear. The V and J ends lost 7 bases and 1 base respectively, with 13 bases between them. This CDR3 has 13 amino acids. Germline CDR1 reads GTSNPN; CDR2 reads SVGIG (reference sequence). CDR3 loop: CASKNRQNTEAFF. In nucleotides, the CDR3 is TGTGCCTCCAAAAATCGACAGAACACTGAAGCTTTCTTT.

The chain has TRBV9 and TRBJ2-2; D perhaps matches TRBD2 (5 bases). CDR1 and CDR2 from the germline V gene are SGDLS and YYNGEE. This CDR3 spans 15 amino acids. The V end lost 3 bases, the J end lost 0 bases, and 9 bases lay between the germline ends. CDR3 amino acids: CASSGTGANTGELFF. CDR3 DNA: TGTGCCAGCAGCGGGACCGGGGCGAACACCGGGGAGCTGTTTTTT.

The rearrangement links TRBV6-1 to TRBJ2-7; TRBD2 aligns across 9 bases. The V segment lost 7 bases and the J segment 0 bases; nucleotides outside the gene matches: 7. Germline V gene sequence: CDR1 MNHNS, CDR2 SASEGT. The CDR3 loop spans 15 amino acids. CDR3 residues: CASIVGRGGSYEQYF. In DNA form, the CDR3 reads TGTGCCAGCATTGTAGGGCGGGGGGGCTCCTACGAGCAGTACTTC.

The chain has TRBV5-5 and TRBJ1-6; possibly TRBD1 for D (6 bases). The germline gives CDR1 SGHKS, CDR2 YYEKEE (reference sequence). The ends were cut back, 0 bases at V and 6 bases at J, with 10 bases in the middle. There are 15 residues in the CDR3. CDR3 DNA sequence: TGTGCCAGCAGCTTGGCCCACAGGGCTAATTCACCCCTCCACTTT. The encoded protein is CASSLAHRANSPLHF.

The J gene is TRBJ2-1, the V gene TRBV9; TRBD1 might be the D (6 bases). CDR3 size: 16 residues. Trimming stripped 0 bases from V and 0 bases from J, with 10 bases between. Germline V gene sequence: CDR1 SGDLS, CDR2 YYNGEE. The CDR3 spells CASSVATGSSYNEQFF. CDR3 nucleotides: TGTGCCAGCAGCGTAGCGACAGGTAGCTCCTACAATGAGCAGTTCTTC.

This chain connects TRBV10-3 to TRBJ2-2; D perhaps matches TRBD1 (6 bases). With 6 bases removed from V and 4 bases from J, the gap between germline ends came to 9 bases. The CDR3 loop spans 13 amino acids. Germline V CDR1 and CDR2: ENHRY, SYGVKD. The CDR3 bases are TGTGCCATCAGCGGACAGACCACCGGGGAGCTGTTTTTT. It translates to CAISGQTTGELFF.

The CDR3 reads CASSPGHLPPYEQYF. The CDR3 DNA is TGTGCCAGCAGCCCAGGACACCTTCCACCTTACGAGCAGTACTTC. The rearrangement links TRBV7-2 to TRBJ2-7; maybe TRBD1 (5 bases). Germline V gene lookup returns CDR1 SGHTA and CDR2 FQGNSA. Between the trimmed V and J ends, which lost 5 bases and 4 bases, there was a span of 18 bases. This CDR3 has 15 residues.

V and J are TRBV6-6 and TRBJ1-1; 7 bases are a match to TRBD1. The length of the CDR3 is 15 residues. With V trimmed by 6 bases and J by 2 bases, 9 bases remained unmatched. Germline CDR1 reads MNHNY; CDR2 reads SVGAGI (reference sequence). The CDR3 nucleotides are TGTGCCAGCAGACCGGGACAGAATGCAAACACTGAAGCTTTCTTT. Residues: CASRPGQNANTEAFF.